The T cell receptor (beta chain) under discussion was sequenced for a study of blood T cells in healthy people across ages. Regarding the study as a whole: It was the long-lived donors that had more naive CD4+ cells and higher diversity than aged donors. Leaving the PBMCs unsorted stopped any conclusive comparison of naive versus antigen-experienced cells. Naive T cell percentage and TCR beta diversity correlated strongly.

Using a J-beta primer mix together with a sample-barcoded 5' primer, a second PCR was run for roughly 7 to 11 cycles. Via MiXCR, TCRdb re-called the 5' RACE reads, giving one row per CDR3 protein. The data hold 2 million or so distinct CDR3 sequences, with about 50% observed a single time. Points on this clonotype: Antigen: not known.

Extraction of total RNA produced a minimum of 5 micrograms from each sample. Per the germline V gene, CDR1 is MNHEY and CDR2 is SVGEGT. V gave up 6 bases and J gave up 0 bases; unmatched junction bases: 11. There are 18 residues in the CDR3. The V call is TRBV6-2 or TRBV6-3, the J call TRBJ2-3; 11 bases align to TRBD2. This receptor was identified in a woman aged 40 to 49 in good health. The sequencing sample was made of blood. The CDR3 sequence is CASSSGTSGVTSTDTQYF. CDR3 bases: TGTGCCAGCAGCTCCGGGACTAGCGGAGTTACTAGCACAGATACGCAGTATTTT.